This is a list of T cell receptor beta chains from one sample in a study of low-dose radiotherapy and immunotherapy resistance in tumors. MiXCR, run by TCRdb on the reads, gives a single entry per CDR3 protein. The sample has 30,000 or so distinct CDR3 sequences, about 53% seen once. The material sequenced was PBMCs, taken after low-dose radiotherapy plus immunotherapy. Receptors originate from a male donor with gallbladder cancer. The CDR3 runs from the conserved cysteine through the conserved F or W. Fields, in order: J gene, clone size, D gene, V gene, CDR3 DNA, CDR3 protein. A D gene is named only where the DNA matches it firmly. Clone size is stated in some rows and not others, as once, few, many or a class when expanded.

j_gene: TRBJ1-1; abundance: .; d_gene: .; v_gene: TRBV29-1; CDR3nt: TGCAGCGTTGAAATGTCGCGGTCGGGGACTGAAGCTTTCTTT; CDR3aa: CSVEMSRSGTEAFF
j_gene: TRBJ1-2; abundance: .; d_gene: TRBD1; v_gene: TRBV6-1; CDR3nt: TGTGCCTGCAGGGGGCTTGGCTACACCTTC; CDR3aa: CACRGLGYTF
j_gene: TRBJ2-1; abundance: many; d_gene: .; v_gene: TRBV7-3; CDR3nt: TGTGCCAGCAGCTTAGAGTTGGGGCGGTTGTTCTTC; CDR3aa: CASSLELGRLFF
j_gene: TRBJ2-7; abundance: .; d_gene: .; v_gene: TRBV28; CDR3nt: TGTGCCAGCGTCAAGTCCCGGCCAGGAGCCTACGAGCAGTACTTC; CDR3aa: CASVKSRPGAYEQYF
j_gene: TRBJ1-2; abundance: many; d_gene: .; v_gene: TRBV5-1; CDR3nt: TGCGCCAGCAGCTCCGGGACACATCCCTCTAACTATGGCTACACCTTC; CDR3aa: CASSSGTHPSNYGYTF
j_gene: TRBJ2-5; abundance: .; d_gene: .; v_gene: TRBV25-1; CDR3nt: TGTGCCAGCAGCCCCCGAGACAGGAACCAAGAGACCCAGTACTTC; CDR3aa: CASSPRDRNQETQYF
j_gene: TRBJ1-1; abundance: .; d_gene: TRBD1; v_gene: TRBV6-2/TRBV6-3; CDR3nt: TGTGCCAGCAGTTACGCAGGGGGGAACACTGAAGCTTTCTTT; CDR3aa: CASSYAGGNTEAFF
j_gene: TRBJ2-5; abundance: many; d_gene: .; v_gene: TRBV29-1; CDR3nt: TGCAGCGTTGCGGAGACCCAGTACTTC; CDR3aa: CSVAETQYF
j_gene: TRBJ1-1; abundance: .; d_gene: .; v_gene: TRBV4-3; CDR3nt: TGCGCCAGCAGCCAAGCTCATGGGAACACTGAAGCTTTCTTT; CDR3aa: CASSQAHGNTEAFF
j_gene: TRBJ1-1; abundance: many; d_gene: .; v_gene: TRBV7-2; CDR3nt: TGTGCCAGCAGCTTGAGCGTCTTTGAAGCTTTCTTT; CDR3aa: CASSLSVFEAFF
j_gene: TRBJ1-6; abundance: .; d_gene: .; v_gene: TRBV20-1; CDR3nt: TGCAGTGCTAGAGTCACGCAGGGGCGGGATTCACCCCTCCACTTT; CDR3aa: CSARVTQGRDSPLHF
j_gene: TRBJ1-4; abundance: many; d_gene: TRBD1; v_gene: TRBV19; CDR3nt: TGTGCCAGTAGCAAAAGGACAGGAGTGAGTGAAAAACTGTTTTTT; CDR3aa: CASSKRTGVSEKLFF
j_gene: TRBJ2-7; abundance: .; d_gene: TRBD1; v_gene: TRBV29-1; CDR3nt: TGCAGCGTTAGGGGGCCCTACGAGCAGTACTTC; CDR3aa: CSVRGPYEQYF
j_gene: TRBJ2-7; abundance: few; d_gene: TRBD2; v_gene: TRBV12-3/TRBV12-4; CDR3nt: TGTGCCAGCAGTTTACGGGCTAGCGGTATCTACGAGCAGTACTTC; CDR3aa: CASSLRASGIYEQYF
j_gene: TRBJ2-1; abundance: many; d_gene: .; v_gene: TRBV11-2; CDR3nt: TGTGCCAGCAGCTTAATCAATGAGCAGTTCTTC; CDR3aa: CASSLINEQFF
j_gene: TRBJ2-7; abundance: .; d_gene: .; v_gene: TRBV28; CDR3nt: TGTGCCAGCAGTTTACCGGTCTCCTACGAGCAGTACTTC; CDR3aa: CASSLPVSYEQYF
j_gene: TRBJ2-6; abundance: .; d_gene: .; v_gene: TRBV6-1; CDR3nt: TGTGCCAGCACTAAGTCCGGGACACCCTCACCTGGGGCCAACGTCCTGACTTTC; CDR3aa: CASTKSGTPSPGANVLTF
j_gene: TRBJ2-1; abundance: many; d_gene: .; v_gene: TRBV29-1; CDR3nt: TGCAGCGCCCAGAAAGGGGGGATTGAGCAGTTCTTC; CDR3aa: CSAQKGGIEQFF
j_gene: TRBJ1-1; abundance: few; d_gene: .; v_gene: TRBV6-5; CDR3nt: TGTGCCAGCAGTTACTCGGTTGGCGCAGCTGAAGCTTTCTTT; CDR3aa: CASSYSVGAAEAFF
j_gene: TRBJ2-2; abundance: many; d_gene: .; v_gene: TRBV12-3/TRBV12-4; CDR3nt: .; CDR3aa: CASSPGQGNTGELFFF
j_gene: TRBJ1-1; abundance: .; d_gene: .; v_gene: TRBV13; CDR3nt: TGTGCCAGCAGCCGGACCCTACAGGGTCGGGGCACTGAAGCTTTCTTT; CDR3aa: CASSRTLQGRGTEAFF
j_gene: TRBJ1-1; abundance: .; d_gene: .; v_gene: TRBV28; CDR3nt: TGTGCCAGCAATTCCCCAATCCGGGACACGGAGGCCACTGAAGCTTTCTTT; CDR3aa: CASNSPIRDTEATEAFF
j_gene: TRBJ2-7; abundance: few; d_gene: .; v_gene: TRBV27; CDR3nt: TGTGCCAGCAGTTTATTTTGGGGGGAGCTTCGCTACGAGCAGTACTTC; CDR3aa: CASSLFWGELRYEQYF
j_gene: TRBJ2-1; abundance: many; d_gene: .; v_gene: TRBV19; CDR3nt: TGTGCCAGTAGTATGTACAGCTCCTACAATGAGCAGTTCTTC; CDR3aa: CASSMYSSYNEQFF
j_gene: TRBJ1-1; abundance: .; d_gene: TRBD1; v_gene: TRBV27; CDR3nt: TGTGCCACCTGGACGGGACAGCACATGAACACTGAAGCTTTCTTT; CDR3aa: CATWTGQHMNTEAFF
j_gene: TRBJ2-5; abundance: .; d_gene: .; v_gene: TRBV5-4; CDR3nt: TGTGCCAGCAGCTTGGATCCAAAGAGGCACCAAGAGACCCAGTACTTC; CDR3aa: CASSLDPKRHQETQYF
j_gene: TRBJ2-1; abundance: once; d_gene: TRBD2; v_gene: TRBV24-1; CDR3nt: TGTGCCACCAGTGATTCCTTAGCGGGAGGGCTTTGGAATGAGCAGTTCTTC; CDR3aa: CATSDSLAGGLWNEQFF
j_gene: TRBJ2-7; abundance: many; d_gene: TRBD2; v_gene: TRBV5-1; CDR3nt: TGCGCCAGCAGCTTGGCTGACTATACGACTAGCGGGAGTACTAGGTCCTACGAGCAGTACTTC; CDR3aa: CASSLADYTTSGSTRSYEQYF
j_gene: TRBJ2-1; abundance: many; d_gene: .; v_gene: TRBV20-1; CDR3nt: TGCAGTGCTAGAGATTGGGAGAGCTCCTACAATGAGCAGTTCTTC; CDR3aa: CSARDWESSYNEQFF
j_gene: TRBJ2-2; abundance: once; d_gene: .; v_gene: TRBV11-2; CDR3nt: TGTGCCAGCAGCTACCCGAGCGGGGAGCTGTTTTTT; CDR3aa: CASSYPSGELFF
j_gene: TRBJ2-5; abundance: many; d_gene: TRBD1; v_gene: TRBV14; CDR3nt: TGTGCCAGCAGCCGAGACAGGGGGGACCAAGAGACCCAGTACTTC; CDR3aa: CASSRDRGDQETQYF
j_gene: TRBJ2-1; abundance: .; d_gene: .; v_gene: TRBV2; CDR3nt: TGTGCCAGCAGTAGCACCTCCTACAATGAGCAGTTCTTC; CDR3aa: CASSSTSYNEQFF
j_gene: TRBJ2-5; abundance: .; d_gene: .; v_gene: TRBV20-1; CDR3nt: TGCAGTGCTGCTGACAGCGTCCAAGAGACCCAGTACTTC; CDR3aa: CSAADSVQETQYF
j_gene: TRBJ2-6; abundance: .; d_gene: TRBD1; v_gene: TRBV28; CDR3nt: TGTGCCAGCAGAGTGACAGGGGTTGGGGCCAACGTCCTGACTTTC; CDR3aa: CASRVTGVGANVLTF
j_gene: TRBJ2-7; abundance: .; d_gene: .; v_gene: TRBV5-5; CDR3nt: TGTGCCAGCAGCACCCGTACCAGGGTGCTCTACGAGCAGTACTTC; CDR3aa: CASSTRTRVLYEQYF
j_gene: TRBJ2-1; abundance: many; d_gene: TRBD2; v_gene: TRBV10-3; CDR3nt: TGTGCCATCAATGAGCGGGGGGCGGTCAATGAGCAGTTCTTC; CDR3aa: CAINERGAVNEQFF
j_gene: TRBJ2-2; abundance: few; d_gene: .; v_gene: TRBV14; CDR3nt: TGTGCCAGCAGCCAAGTGACCGAGGCCACCGGGGAGCTGTTTTTT; CDR3aa: CASSQVTEATGELFF
j_gene: TRBJ1-2; abundance: .; d_gene: TRBD1; v_gene: TRBV6-1; CDR3nt: TGTGCCAGCAGCCGGCGACAGGGGGAAGACGGCTACACCTTC; CDR3aa: CASSRRQGEDGYTF